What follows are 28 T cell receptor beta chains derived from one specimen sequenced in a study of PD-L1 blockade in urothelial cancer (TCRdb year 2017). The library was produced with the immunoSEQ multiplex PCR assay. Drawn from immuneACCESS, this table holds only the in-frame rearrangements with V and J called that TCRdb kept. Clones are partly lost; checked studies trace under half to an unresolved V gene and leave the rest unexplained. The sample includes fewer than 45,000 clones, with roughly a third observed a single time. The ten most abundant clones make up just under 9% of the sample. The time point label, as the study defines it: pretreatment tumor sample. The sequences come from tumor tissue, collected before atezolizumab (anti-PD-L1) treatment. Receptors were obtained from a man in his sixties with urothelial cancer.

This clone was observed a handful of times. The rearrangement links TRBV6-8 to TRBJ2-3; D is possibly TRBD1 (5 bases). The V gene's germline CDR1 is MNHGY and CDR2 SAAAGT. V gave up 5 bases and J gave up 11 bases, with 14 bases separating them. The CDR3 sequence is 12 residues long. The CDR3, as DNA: TGTGCCAGCAGTGGTGGTCGCCAGGGGCAGTATTTT. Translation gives CASSGGRQGQYF.

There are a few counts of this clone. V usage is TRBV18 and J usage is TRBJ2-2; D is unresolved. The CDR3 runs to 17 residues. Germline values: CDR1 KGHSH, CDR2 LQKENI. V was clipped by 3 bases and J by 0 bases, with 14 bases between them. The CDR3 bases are TGTGCCAGCTCACCCCGGATAGGCGAGGCGAACACCGGGGAGCTGTTTTTT. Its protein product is CASSPRIGEANTGELFF. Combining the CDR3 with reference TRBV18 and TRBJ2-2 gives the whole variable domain NAGVMQNPRHLVRRRGQEARLRCSPMKGHSHVYWYRQLPEEGLKFMVYLQKENIIDESGMPKERFSAEFPKEGPSILRIQQVVRGDSAAYFCASSPRIGEANTGELFFGEGSRLTVL.

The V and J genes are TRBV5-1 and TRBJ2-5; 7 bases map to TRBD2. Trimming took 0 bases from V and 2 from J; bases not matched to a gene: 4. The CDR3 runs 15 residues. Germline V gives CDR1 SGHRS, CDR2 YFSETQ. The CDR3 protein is CASSLAREGQETQYF. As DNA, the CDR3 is TGCGCCAGCAGCTTGGCCAGGGAGGGGCAAGAGACCCAGTACTTC.

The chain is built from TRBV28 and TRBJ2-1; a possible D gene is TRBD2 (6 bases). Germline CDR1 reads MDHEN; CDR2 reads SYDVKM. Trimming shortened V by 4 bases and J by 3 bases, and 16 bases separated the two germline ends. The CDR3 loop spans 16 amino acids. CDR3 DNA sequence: TGTGCCAGCAGTTCGGTTTGGGGGGAGGTCTACAATGAGCAGTTCTTC. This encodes CASSSVWGEVYNEQFF.

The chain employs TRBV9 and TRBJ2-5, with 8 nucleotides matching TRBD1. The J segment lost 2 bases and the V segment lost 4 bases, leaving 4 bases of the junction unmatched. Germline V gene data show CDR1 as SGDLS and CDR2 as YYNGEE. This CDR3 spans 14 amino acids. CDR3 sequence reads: CASSSRTGQETQYF. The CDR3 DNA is TGTGCCAGCAGCTCACGGACAGGGCAAGAGACCCAGTACTTC.

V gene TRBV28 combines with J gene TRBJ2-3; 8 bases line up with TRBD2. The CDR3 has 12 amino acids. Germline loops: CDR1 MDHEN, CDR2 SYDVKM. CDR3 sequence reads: CSGGAPTDTQYF. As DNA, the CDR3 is TGTTCGGGGGGGGCACCCACAGATACGCAGTATTTT.

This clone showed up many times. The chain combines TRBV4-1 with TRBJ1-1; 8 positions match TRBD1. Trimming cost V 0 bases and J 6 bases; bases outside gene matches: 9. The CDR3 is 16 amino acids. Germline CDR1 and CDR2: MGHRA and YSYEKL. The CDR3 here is CASSQDPRGLKAEAFF. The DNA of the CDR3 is TGCGCCAGCAGCCAAGATCCCAGGGGGCTAAAGGCTGAAGCTTTCTTT.

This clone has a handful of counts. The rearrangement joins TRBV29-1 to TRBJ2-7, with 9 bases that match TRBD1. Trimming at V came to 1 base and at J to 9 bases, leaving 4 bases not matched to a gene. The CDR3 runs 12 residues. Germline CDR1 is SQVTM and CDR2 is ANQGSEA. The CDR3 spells CSVEADRGGQYF. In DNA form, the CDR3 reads TGCAGCGTTGAAGCGGACAGGGGCGGGCAGTACTTC.

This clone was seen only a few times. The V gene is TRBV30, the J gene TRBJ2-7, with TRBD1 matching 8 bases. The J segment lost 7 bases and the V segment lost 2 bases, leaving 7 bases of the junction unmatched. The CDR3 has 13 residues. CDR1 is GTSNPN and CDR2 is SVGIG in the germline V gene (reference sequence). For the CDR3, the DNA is TGTGCCTGGAGTAAGCAGGGGGCGCAGGAGCAGTACTTC. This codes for CAWSKQGAQEQYF.

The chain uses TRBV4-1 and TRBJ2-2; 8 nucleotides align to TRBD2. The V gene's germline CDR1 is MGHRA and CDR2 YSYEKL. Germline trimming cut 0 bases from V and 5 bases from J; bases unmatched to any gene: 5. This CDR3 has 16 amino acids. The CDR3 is CASSQDVGGATGELFF. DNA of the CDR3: TGCGCCAGCAGCCAAGATGTCGGGGGGGCGACCGGGGAGCTGTTTTTT.

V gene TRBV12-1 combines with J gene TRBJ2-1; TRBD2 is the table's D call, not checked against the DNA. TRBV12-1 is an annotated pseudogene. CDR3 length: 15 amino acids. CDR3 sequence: CARLGTSGAYNEQFF. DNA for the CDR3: TGTGCCAGACTAGGGACTAGCGGGGCATACAATGAGCAGTTCTTC.

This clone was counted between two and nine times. The CDR3 region has the DNA TGTGCCAGTAGTCCAGGGAATGGAAACACCATATATTTT. Its protein product is CASSPGNGNTIYF. This sequence joins TRBV19 and TRBJ1-3, with D possibly matching TRBD1 (5 bases). Germline-derived CDR1 and CDR2 are LNHDA and SQIVND (reference sequence). V was cut by 5 bases and J by 3 bases, with 8 bases left in between. CDR3 length: 13 residues.

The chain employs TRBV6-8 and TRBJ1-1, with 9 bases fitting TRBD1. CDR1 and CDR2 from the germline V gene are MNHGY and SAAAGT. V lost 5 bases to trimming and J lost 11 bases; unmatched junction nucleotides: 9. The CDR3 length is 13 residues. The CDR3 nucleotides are TGTGCCAGCAGTGACCACAGGGGGCTAAGGGCTTTCTTT. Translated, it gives CASSDHRGLRAFF.

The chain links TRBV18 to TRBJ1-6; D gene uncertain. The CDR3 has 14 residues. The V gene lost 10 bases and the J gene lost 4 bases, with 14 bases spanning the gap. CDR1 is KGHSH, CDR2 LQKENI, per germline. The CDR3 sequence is CATTEGGYNSPLHF. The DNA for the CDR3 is TGTGCCACCACAGAGGGAGGATATAATTCACCCCTCCACTTT.

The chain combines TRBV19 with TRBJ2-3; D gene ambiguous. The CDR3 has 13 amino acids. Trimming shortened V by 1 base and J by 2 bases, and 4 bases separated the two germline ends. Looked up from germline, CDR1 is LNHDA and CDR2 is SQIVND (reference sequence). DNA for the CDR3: TGTGCCAGTAGTATAGGGCTCACAGATACGCAGTATTTT. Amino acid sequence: CASSIGLTDTQYF.

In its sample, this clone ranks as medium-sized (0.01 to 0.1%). CDR3 residues: CASSIGPSSGTQYF. The CDR3 DNA is TGTGCCAGCAGCATAGGGCCTTCCTCAGGGACCCAGTACTTC. The gene calls are TRBV11-3 and TRBJ2-5, with D unclear. The germline V and J ends were trimmed by 5 bases and 7 bases, with 17 bases remaining between them. There are 14 residues in the CDR3. Germline CDR1 SGHNT, CDR2 YENEEA.

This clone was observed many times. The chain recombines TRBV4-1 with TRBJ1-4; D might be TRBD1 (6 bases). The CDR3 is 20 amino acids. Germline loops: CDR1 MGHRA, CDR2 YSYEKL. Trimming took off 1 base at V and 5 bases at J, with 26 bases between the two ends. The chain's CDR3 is CASSQAKGGQGPLENEKLFF. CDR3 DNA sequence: TGCGCCAGCAGCCAAGCTAAGGGGGGGCAGGGGCCTCTTGAGAATGAAAAACTGTTTTTT.

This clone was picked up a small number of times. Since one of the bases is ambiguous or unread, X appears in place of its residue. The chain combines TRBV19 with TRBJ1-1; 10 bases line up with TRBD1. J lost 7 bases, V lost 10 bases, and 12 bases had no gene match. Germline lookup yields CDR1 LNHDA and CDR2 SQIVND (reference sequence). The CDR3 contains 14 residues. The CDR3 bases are TGTGCCACCAGACAGGGGGCGCAAATCTYTGAAGCTTTCTTT. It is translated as CATRQGAQIXEAFF.

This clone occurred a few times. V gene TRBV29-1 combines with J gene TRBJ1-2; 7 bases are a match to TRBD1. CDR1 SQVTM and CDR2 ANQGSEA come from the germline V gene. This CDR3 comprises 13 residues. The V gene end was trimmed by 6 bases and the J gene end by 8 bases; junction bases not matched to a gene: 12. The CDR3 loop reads CSVLEEGARGYTF. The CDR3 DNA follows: TGCAGCGTYCTCGAGGAGGGGGCGCGGGGCTACACCTTC.

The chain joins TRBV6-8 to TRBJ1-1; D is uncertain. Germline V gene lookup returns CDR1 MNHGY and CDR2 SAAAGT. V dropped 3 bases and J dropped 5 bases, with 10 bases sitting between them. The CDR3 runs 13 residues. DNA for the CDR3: TGTGCCAGCAGTTATGGGCCCGGGACTGAAGCTTTCTTT. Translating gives CASSYGPGTEAFF.

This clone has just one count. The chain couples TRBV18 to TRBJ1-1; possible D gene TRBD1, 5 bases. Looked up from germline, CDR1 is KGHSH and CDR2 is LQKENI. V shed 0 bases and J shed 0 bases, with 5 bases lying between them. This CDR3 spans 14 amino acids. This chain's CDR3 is CASSPPGLNTEAFF. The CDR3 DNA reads TGTGCCAGCTCACCACCGGGGCTGAACACTGAAGCTTTCTTT.

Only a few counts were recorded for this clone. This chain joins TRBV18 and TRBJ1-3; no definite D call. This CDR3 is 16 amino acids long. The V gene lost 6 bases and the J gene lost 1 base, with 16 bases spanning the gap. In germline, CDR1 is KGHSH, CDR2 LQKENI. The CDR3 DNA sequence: TGTGCCAGCTCCCAAACTGGGCCGGGGTCTGGAAACACCATATATTTT. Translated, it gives CASSQTGPGSGNTIYF.

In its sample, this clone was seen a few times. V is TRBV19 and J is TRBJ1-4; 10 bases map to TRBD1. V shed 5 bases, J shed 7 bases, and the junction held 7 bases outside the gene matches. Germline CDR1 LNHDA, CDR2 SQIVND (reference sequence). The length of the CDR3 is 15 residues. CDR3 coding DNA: TGTGCCAGTAGTCGGACGGGACAGGGGAGTGAAAAACTGTTTTTT. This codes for CASSRTGQGSEKLFF.

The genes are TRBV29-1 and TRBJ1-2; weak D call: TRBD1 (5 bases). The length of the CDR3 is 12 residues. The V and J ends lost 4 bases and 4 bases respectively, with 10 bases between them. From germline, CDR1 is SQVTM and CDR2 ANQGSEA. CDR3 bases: TGCAGCGTTGTGGGGACTTCCTATGGCTACACCTTC. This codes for CSVVGTSYGYTF.

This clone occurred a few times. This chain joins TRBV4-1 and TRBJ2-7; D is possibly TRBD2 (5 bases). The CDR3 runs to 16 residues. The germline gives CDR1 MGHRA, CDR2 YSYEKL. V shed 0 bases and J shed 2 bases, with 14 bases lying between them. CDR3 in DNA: TGCGCCAGCAGCCAAGATCACGGGATAATGGCCTACGAGCAGTACTTC. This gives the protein CASSQDHGIMAYEQYF.

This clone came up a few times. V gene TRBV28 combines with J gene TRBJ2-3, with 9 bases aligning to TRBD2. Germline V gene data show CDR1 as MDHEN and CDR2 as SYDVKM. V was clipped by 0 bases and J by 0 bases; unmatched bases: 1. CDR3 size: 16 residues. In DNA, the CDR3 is TGTGCCAGCAGTTTATGGACTAGCGGAAGCACAGATACGCAGTATTTT. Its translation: CASSLWTSGSTDTQYF.

The CDR3: CASSKRDLYEQYF. The CDR3 region has the DNA TGTGCCAGCAGCAAGAGGGACTTGTACGAGCAGTACTTC. The rearrangement joins TRBV6-7 to TRBJ2-7; a weak D match, TRBD2 (6 bases). TRBV6-7 is an ORF; its function is uncertain. V lost 6 bases and J 4 bases, leaving 13 bases between the germline ends. The CDR3 loop spans 13 amino acids.

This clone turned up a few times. In DNA form, the CDR3 reads TGTGCCAGCAGACCGGCTAGCCTCAGTACTGAGCAGTTCTTC. Its protein product is CASRPASLSTEQFF. The rearrangement uses TRBV6-7 and TRBJ2-1; TRBD2 might be the D (5 bases). TRBV6-7 counts as an open reading frame of uncertain function. This CDR3 is 14 amino acids long. The ends were cut back, 6 bases at V and 9 bases at J, with 18 bases in the middle.